This T cell receptor beta chain comes out of a study of radiotherapy plus CTLA-4 blockade in lung cancer. The CDR3 totals 14 residues. Germline V CDR1 and CDR2: SNHLY, FYNNEI. V was trimmed by 6 bases and J by 4 bases, leaving 15 bases between them. Repertoires were generated with immunoSEQ multiplex PCR, while TCRdb's copy carries only in-frame clones and drops some. The sample comprises 89,000 or so clones, 75% to 85% of which are singletons, and nearly 3.5% rests with the top ten. V usage is TRBV2 and J usage is TRBJ1-1; D might be TRBD1 (6 bases). The receptor's source is a human donor with non-small cell lung cancer who had a partial response to radiotherapy plus ipilimumab. Sequenced here: peripheral blood, sampled from a patient treated with radiotherapy plus ipilimumab. The CDR3 region is CASRGLGAGTEAFF. CDR3 DNA sequence: TGTGCCAGCAGGGGGTTGGGGGCGGGCACTGAAGCTTTCTTT.